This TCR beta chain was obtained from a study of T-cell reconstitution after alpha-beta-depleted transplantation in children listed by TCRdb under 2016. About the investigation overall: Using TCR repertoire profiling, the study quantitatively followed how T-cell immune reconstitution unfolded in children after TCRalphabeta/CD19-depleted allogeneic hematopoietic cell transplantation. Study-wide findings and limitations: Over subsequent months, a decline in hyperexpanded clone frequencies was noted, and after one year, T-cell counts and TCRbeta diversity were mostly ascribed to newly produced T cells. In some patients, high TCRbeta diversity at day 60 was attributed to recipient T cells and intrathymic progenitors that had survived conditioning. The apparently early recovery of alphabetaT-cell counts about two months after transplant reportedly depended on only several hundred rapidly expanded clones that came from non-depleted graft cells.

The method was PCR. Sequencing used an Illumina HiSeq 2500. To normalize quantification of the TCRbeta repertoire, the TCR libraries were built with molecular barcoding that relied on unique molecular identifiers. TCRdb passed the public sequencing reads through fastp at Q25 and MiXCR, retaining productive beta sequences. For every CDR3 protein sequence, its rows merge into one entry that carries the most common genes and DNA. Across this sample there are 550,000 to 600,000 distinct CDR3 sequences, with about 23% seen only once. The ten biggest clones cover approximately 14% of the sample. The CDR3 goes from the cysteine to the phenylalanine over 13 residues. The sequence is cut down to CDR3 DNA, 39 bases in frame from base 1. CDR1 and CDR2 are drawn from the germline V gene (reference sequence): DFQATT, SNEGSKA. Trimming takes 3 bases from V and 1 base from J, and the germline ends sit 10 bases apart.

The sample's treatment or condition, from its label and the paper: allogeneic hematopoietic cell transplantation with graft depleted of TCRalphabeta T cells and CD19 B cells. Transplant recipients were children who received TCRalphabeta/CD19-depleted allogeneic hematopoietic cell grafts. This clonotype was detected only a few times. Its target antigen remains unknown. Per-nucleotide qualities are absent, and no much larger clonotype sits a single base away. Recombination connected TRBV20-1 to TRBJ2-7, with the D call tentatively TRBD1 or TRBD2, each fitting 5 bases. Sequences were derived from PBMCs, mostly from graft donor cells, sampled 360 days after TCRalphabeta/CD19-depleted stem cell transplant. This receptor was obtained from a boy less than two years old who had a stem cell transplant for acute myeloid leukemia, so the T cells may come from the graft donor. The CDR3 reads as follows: CSASRGPSYEQYF. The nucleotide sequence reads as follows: TGCAGTGCTAGCCGGGGCCCTTCCTACGAGCAGTACTTC.